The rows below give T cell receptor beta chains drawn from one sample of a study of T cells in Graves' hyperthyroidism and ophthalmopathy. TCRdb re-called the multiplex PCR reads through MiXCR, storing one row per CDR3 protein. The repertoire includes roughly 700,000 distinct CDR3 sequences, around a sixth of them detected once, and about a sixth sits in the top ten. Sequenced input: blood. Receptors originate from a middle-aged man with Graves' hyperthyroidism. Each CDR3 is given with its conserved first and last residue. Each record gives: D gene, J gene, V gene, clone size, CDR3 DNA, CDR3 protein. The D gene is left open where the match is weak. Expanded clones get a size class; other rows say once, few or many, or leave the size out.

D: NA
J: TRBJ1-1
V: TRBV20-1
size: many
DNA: TGCAGTGCTAGAGATCGGGGGGAAGCGAACACTGAAGCTTTCTTT
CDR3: CSARDRGEANTEAFF

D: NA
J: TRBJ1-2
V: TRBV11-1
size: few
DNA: TGTGCCAGCAGTTTGAAAAGGGGCTATGGCTACACCTTC
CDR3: CASSLKRGYGYTF

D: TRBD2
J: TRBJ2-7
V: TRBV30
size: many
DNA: TGTGCCTGGAAGTCTCGGGAGGTCCACGAGCAGTACTTC
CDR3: CAWKSREVHEQYF

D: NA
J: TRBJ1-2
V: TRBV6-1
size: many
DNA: TGTGCCAGCAAATCCCTCGTGGGGGGGCGGACCTATGGCTACACCTTC
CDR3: CASKSLVGGRTYGYTF

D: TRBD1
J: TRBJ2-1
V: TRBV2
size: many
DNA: TGTGCCAGCAGAACCCCTACAGGGGTGGCTGAGCAGTTCTTC
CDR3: CASRTPTGVAEQFF

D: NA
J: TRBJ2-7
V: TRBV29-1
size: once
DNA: TGCAGCGTTCAGGGAACGAGCGAGCAGTACTTC
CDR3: CSVQGTSEQYF

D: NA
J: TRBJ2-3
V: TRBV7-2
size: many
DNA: TGTGCCAGCAGCTCATACCTTAGCACAGATACGCAGTATTTT
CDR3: CASSSYLSTDTQYF

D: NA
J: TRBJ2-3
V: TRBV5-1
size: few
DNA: TGCGCCAGCAGCTTGACTCTCCCGGGACTCGCGGATACGCAGTATTTT
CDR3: CASSLTLPGLADTQYF

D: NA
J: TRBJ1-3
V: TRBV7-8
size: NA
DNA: TGTGCCAGCAGCACACAGGGTCACTCTGGAAACACCATATATTTT
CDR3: CASSTQGHSGNTIYF

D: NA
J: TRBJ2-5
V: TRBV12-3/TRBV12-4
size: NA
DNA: TGTGCCAGCAGTTTAAGTCGCAGAGGAGAGACCCAGTACTTC
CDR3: CASSLSRRGETQYF

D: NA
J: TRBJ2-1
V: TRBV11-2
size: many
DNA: TGTGCCAGCAGCTTAGGAGACGGGAGCTCCTACAATGAGCAGTTCTTC
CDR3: CASSLGDGSSYNEQFF

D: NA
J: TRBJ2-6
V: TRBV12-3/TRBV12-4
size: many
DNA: TGTGCCAGCACCCCAGGAGGTCCAACCTCTGTAGGGGCCAACGTCCTGACTTTC
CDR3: CASTPGGPTSVGANVLTF

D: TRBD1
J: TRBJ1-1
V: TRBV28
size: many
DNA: TGTGCCAGCAGAACAAGACAGGGACGGGACACTGAAGCTTTCTTT
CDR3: CASRTRQGRDTEAFF

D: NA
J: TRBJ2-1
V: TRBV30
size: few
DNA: TGTGCCTGTCACACAGGGTATTTAGTCAATGAGCAGTTCTTC
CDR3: CACHTGYLVNEQFF

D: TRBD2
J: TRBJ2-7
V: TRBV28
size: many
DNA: TGTGCCAGCAGCCCTCGATTACTAGCGGGGGGAATTCACGAGCAGTACTTC
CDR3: CASSPRLLAGGIHEQYF

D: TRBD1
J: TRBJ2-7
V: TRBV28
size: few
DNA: TGTGCCCGCAAGTTGCAGGGGGCCTACGAGCAGTACTTC
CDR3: CARKLQGAYEQYF

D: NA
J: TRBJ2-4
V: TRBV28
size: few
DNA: TGTGCCAGCAGTTTATTCAGTCCCGGAGCCAAAAACATTCAGTACTTC
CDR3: CASSLFSPGAKNIQYF

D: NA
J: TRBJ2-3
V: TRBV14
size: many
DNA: TGTGCCAGCAGCCAATATTCAACAGAGGTATTCCCGACAGATACGCAGTATTTT
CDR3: CASSQYSTEVFPTDTQYF

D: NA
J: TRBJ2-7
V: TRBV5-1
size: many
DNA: TGCGCCAGCAGCTTGAAAACAGGGACCGAGCAGTACTTC
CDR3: CASSLKTGTEQYF

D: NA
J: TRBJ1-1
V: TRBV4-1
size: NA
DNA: TGCGCCAGCAGCCAAGTAGATGGCGGGCTGGGCGCTTTCTTT
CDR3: CASSQVDGGLGAFF

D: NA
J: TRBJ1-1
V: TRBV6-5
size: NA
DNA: TGTGCCAGTAGTAAACGTCTTAACACTGAAGCTTTCTTT
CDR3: CASSKRLNTEAFF

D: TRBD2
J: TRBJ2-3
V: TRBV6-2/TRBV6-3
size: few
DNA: TGTGCCAGCAGTGGGACTAGCGGGATGTCTCCTTCCACAGATACGCAGTATTTT
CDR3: CASSGTSGMSPSTDTQYF

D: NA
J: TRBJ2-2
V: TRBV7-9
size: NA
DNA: TGTGCCAGCAGCCGGGACATATACACCGGGGAGCTGTTTTTT
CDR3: CASSRDIYTGELFF

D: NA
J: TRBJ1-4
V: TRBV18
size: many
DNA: TGTGCCAGCCGGACGGGCGGTCCTAATGAAAAACTGTTTTTT
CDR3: CASRTGGPNEKLFF

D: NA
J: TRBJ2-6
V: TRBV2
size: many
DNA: TGTGCCAGCAGTGAAAGAAGAGCTGGGGCCAACGTCCTGACTTTC
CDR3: CASSERRAGANVLTF

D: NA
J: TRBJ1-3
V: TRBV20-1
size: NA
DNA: TGCAGTGCTACCCCGGACTCTGGAAACACCATATATTTT
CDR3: CSATPDSGNTIYF

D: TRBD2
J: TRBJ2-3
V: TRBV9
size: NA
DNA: TGTGCCAGCAGTGACCTAGCGGCCCAACCGGGAGATACGCAGTATTTT
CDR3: CASSDLAAQPGDTQYF

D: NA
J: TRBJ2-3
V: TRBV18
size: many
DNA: TGTGCCAGCTCACCTCGGGAGCCGGCAGATACGCAGTATTTT
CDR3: CASSPREPADTQYF

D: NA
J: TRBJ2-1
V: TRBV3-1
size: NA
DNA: TGTGCCAGCAGCCAAGATCGGGCGGCTGAGCAGTTCTTC
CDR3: CASSQDRAAEQFF

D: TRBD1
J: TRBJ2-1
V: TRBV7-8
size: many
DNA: TGTGCCAGCAGCTTAGACTCAGGGGGAAGGTCCTACAATGAGCAGTTCTTC
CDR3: CASSLDSGGRSYNEQFF

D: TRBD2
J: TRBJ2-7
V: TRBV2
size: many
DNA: TGTGCCAGCACTCTGTCGGGACTAGCGGGAATCAACGAGCAGTACTTC
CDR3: CASTLSGLAGINEQYF

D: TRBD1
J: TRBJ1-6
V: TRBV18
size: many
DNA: TGTGCCAGCTCACGTGCAGGGGGGGAATCACCCCTCCACTTT
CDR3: CASSRAGGESPLHF

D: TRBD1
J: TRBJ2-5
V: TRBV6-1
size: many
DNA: TGTGCCAGCAGTCAGCCGGGACAGGGGGGATATTCAGAGGAGACCCAGTACTTC
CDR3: CASSQPGQGGYSEETQYF

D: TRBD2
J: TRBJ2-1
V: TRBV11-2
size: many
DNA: TGTGCCAGCAGCTTAGATTTTAGCGGGAGCGAGAGTGAGCAGTTCTTC
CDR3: CASSLDFSGSESEQFF

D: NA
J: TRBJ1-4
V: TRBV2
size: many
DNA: TGTGCCAGCAGGGAGGGGAGATATGAAAAACTGTTTTTT
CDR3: CASREGRYEKLFF

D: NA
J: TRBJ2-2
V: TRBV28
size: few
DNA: TGTGCCAGCAGTTTATGGCAGGTCACCGGGGAGCTGTTTTTT
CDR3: CASSLWQVTGELFF

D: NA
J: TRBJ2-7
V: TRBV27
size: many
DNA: TGTGCCAGCAGTTTATCAGGGGTGGCCGAGCAGTACTTC
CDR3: CASSLSGVAEQYF

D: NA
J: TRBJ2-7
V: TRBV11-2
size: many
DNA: TGTGCCAGCAGATCCGACCCGATGCGAATTTACGAGCAGTACTTC
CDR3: CASRSDPMRIYEQYF

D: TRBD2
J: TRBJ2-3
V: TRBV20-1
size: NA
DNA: TGCAGTGCTAGAGATCCCGGGACTATAGGCACAGATACGCAGTATTTT
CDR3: CSARDPGTIGTDTQYF

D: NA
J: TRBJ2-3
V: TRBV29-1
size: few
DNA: TGCAGCGTGGCGGGCACTAGCACAGATACGCAGTATTTT
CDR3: CSVAGTSTDTQYF

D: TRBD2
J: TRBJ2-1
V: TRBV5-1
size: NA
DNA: TGCGCCAGCAGCTTGGAGGCAACCGGGACTAGCGGGAGGGTCCATCAGTTCTTC
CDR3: CASSLEATGTSGRVHQFF

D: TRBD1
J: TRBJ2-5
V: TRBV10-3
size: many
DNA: TGTGCCATCAGTGTCGAACAGGGGACCCCCATGGAGACCCAGTACTTC
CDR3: CAISVEQGTPMETQYF

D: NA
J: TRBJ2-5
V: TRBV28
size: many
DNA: TGTGCCAGCAGCCGACAGGACCGAAAATGGGAGACCCAGTACTTC
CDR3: CASSRQDRKWETQYF

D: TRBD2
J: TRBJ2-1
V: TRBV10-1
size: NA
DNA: TGCGCCAGCAGTGATCCAAGCGGGAGTAACAATGAGCAGTTCTTC
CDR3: CASSDPSGSNNEQFF

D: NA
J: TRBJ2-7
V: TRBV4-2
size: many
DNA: TGTGCCAGCAGCCAAGGTTCGGGACAACCGGAGGAACAGTACTTC
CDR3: CASSQGSGQPEEQYF

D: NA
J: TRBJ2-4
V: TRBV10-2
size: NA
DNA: TGCGCCAGCAGTGAGTCCGGGCAGGGGAAGAACATTCAGTACTTC
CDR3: CASSESGQGKNIQYF

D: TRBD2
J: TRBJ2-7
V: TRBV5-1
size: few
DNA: TGCGCCAGCAGCTTGGAGCTAGCGGGAGGGCGCGAGCAGTACTTC
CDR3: CASSLELAGGREQYF

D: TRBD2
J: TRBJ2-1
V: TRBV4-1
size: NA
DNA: TGCGCCAGCAGCCTTAAGGGACTAGAGAACAATGAGCAGTTCTTC
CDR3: CASSLKGLENNEQFF

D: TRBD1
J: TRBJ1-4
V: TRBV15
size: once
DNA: TGTGCCACCTCTTCCCCCGGGACAGTTAATGAAAAACTGTTTTTT
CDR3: CATSSPGTVNEKLFF

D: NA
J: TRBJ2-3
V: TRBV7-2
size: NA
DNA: TGTGCCTGTGGACAGATCACAGATACGCAGTATTTT
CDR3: CACGQITDTQYF

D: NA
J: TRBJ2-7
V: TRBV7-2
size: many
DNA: TGTGCCAGCAGCTTCACAGGAATCTCCTACGAGCAGTACTTC
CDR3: CASSFTGISYEQYF

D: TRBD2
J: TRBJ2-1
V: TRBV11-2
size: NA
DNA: TGTGCCAGCAGCTTAGTTAGCGGGAGAGAAGGGCAGTTCTTC
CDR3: CASSLVSGREGQFF

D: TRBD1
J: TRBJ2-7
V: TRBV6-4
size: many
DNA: TGTGCCAGCAGTGGTGGACAGGGAGACGAGCAGTACTTC
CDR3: CASSGGQGDEQYF

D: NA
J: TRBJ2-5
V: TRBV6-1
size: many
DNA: TGTGCCAGCAGTCCTGCCGTGCAGCATCAGTACTTC
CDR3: CASSPAVQHQYF

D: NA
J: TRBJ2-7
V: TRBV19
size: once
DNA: TGTGCCAGTAGTATACCTAGGGCGGGTGGCTACTACGAGCAGTACTTC
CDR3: CASSIPRAGGYYEQYF

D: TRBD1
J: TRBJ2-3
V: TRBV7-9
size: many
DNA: TGTGCCAGCAGCCGACAGGGGGCGCCGCCAGATACGCAGTATTTT
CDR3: CASSRQGAPPDTQYF

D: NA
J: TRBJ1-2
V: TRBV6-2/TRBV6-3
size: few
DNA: TGTGCCAGCAGTTACTCCGCCGGGGCCCGTAGTGGCTACACCTTC
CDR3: CASSYSAGARSGYTF

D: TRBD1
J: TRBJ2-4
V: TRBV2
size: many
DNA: TGTGCCAGCAGGCCGGGACAGGCGAACATTCAGTACTTC
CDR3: CASRPGQANIQYF

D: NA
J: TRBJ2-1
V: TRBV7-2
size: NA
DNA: TGTGCCAGCAGAAGGCCTAGCTTCCACAATGAGCAGTTCTTC
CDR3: CASRRPSFHNEQFF